This T cell receptor beta chain was identified during a study of blood T cell repertoires in COVID-19. The table came from immunoSEQ multiplex PCR; TCRdb's copy has only in-frame clones and leaves some out. Of fewer than 600,000 clones listed, roughly 88% are singletons. This CDR3 is built from 15 residues. Trimming at V came to 4 bases and at J to 1 base, leaving 4 bases not matched to a gene. Germline values: CDR1 MNHEY, CDR2 SVGAGI. Sample: PBMCs or T cells enriched from blood (not recorded which). The TCR comes from a woman aged 40 to 49 who had recovered from COVID-19. V gene TRBV6-5 combines with J gene TRBJ2-1; 7 bases are shared with TRBD1. CDR3: CASSSTGQSYNEQFF. CDR3 nucleotide sequence: TGTGCCAGCAGTTCTACGGGACAGTCCTACAATGAGCAGTTCTTC.